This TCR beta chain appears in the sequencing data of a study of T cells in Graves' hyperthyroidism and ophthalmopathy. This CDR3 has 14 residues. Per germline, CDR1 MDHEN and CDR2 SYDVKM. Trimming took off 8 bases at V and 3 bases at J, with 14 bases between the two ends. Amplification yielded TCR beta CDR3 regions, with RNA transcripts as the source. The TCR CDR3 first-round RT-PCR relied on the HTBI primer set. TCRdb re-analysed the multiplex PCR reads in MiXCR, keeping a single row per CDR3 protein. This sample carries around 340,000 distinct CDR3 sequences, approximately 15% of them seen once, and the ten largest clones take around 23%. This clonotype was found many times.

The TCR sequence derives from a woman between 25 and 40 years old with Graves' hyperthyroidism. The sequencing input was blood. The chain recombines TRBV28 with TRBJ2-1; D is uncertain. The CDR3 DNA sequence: TGTGCCAGCTATGCCATGGGGAACTACAATGAGCAGTTCTTC. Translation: CASYAMGNYNEQFF.